A selection of T cell receptor beta chains follows, all from one sample in a study of graft-versus-host responses after intestinal transplantation. No antigen has been assigned to these receptors. Produced via immunoSEQ multiplex PCR; TCRdb's table is partial and in-frame only. The sample holds about 130,000 clones; around 90% are singletons and the top ten take approximately 0.2%. The sample in question was unstimulated CD4+ T cells sorted from spleen or lymph node cells, obtained before intestinal transplant. All receptors come from a human donor who received an intestinal transplant. The CDR3 runs from the conserved cysteine through the conserved F or W. D genes are given only for firm matches. Clone size, where shown, is once, few, many, or a class for clones that have expanded.

TRBJ1-1 | - | TRBV10-2 | - | CASSVSVNTEAFF | TGCGCCAGCAGTGTTTCGGTGAACACTGAAGCTTTCTTT
TRBJ1-3 | - | TRBV6-5 | - | CASSFLGVPGNTIYF | TGTGCCAGCAGTTTTCTAGGGGTACCTGGAAACACCATATATTTT
TRBJ1-1 | - | TRBV10-2 | - | CASSEVTGKVQNTEAFF | TGCGCCAGCAGTGAGGTTACAGGGAAGGTACAGAACACTGAAGCTTTCTTT
TRBJ1-6 | - | TRBV14 | TRBD1 | CASSPIGQGGGDSPLHF | TGTGCCAGCAGCCCGATCGGACAGGGGGGCGGGGATTCACCCCTCCACTTT
TRBJ2-7 | - | TRBV7-8 | - | CASSRKSQSEQYF | TGTGCCAGCAGCCGGAAGAGCCAGAGCGAGCAGTACTTC
TRBJ2-7 | few | TRBV21-1 | - | CASSKETGGNYEQYF | TGTGCCAGCAGCAAAGAGACAGGGGGAAACTACGAGCAGTACTTC
TRBJ2-2 | - | TRBV7-9 | TRBD2 | CASSRIAGGDTGELFF | TGTGCCAGCAGCCGGATAGCGGGAGGGGACACCGGGGAGCTGTTTTTT
TRBJ2-2 | - | TRBV19 | - | CASSIVEGGTTNTGELFF | TGTGCCAGTAGTATCGTGGAGGGGGGCACGACGAACACCGGGGAGCTGTTTTTT
TRBJ2-2 | - | TRBV6-1 | TRBD1 | CASRIQGARTGELFF | TGTGCCAGCAGGATTCAGGGGGCAAGAACCGGGGAGCTGTTTTTT
TRBJ2-7 | - | TRBV5-1 | TRBD2 | CASSYRTSGPYEQYF | TGCGCCAGCAGCTACAGGACTAGCGGACCATACGAGCAGTACTTC
TRBJ2-1 | - | TRBV5-6 | TRBD2 | CAARTSGSGEQFF | TGTGCCGCCAGGACTAGCGGGAGCGGTGAGCAGTTCTTC
TRBJ2-1 | - | TRBV27 | TRBD2 | CASSYSGLVVNEQFF | TGTGCCAGCAGTTACTCGGGACTAGTGGTCAATGAGCAGTTCTTC
TRBJ2-3 | once | TRBV18 | TRBD2 | CASFSGRVDTQYF | TGTGCCAGCTTCTCCGGGAGGGTAGATACGCAGTATTTT
TRBJ2-5 | - | TRBV6-6 | - | CASRKWETQYF | TGTGCCAGCAGGAAGTGGGAGACCCAGTACTTC